A selection of T cell receptor beta chains follows, all from one sample in a study of cytomegalovirus exposure and HLA in healthy donors. TCRdb keeps only in-frame clones here, not all; method: immunoSEQ multiplex PCR. In the table there are 190,000 or so clones, 80% to 90% of which are singletons. Sequenced input: PBMCs. These receptors were taken from a woman in her thirties in good health and CMV-seropositive. CDR3s include the opening cysteine and the closing phenylalanine or tryptophan. Clone size, where shown, is once, few, many, or a class for clones that have expanded.

j_call: TRBJ2-7; clone_size: NA; v_call: TRBV6-6; cdr3_aa: CASSYSGLAGAGEQYF
j_call: TRBJ2-1; clone_size: few; v_call: TRBV11-1; cdr3_aa: CASGSFETSGSNEQFF
j_call: TRBJ2-2; clone_size: NA; v_call: TRBV27; cdr3_aa: CASSTLLNTGELFF
j_call: TRBJ1-2; clone_size: NA; v_call: TRBV27; cdr3_aa: CASSLQLGREDGYTF
j_call: TRBJ2-5; clone_size: NA; v_call: TRBV4-1; cdr3_aa: CASSSMTSGGGETQYF
j_call: TRBJ2-7; clone_size: NA; v_call: TRBV27; cdr3_aa: CAISETSGGREQYF
j_call: TRBJ2-1; clone_size: NA; v_call: TRBV28; cdr3_aa: CASSSGTGGRKNNEQFF
j_call: TRBJ2-7; clone_size: NA; v_call: TRBV6-5; cdr3_aa: CASARLAGSYEQYF
j_call: TRBJ2-3; clone_size: few; v_call: TRBV7-2; cdr3_aa: CASSSSTDTQYF
j_call: TRBJ1-1; clone_size: few; v_call: TRBV30; cdr3_aa: CAWSEQGNTEAFF
j_call: TRBJ1-1; clone_size: NA; v_call: TRBV29-1; cdr3_aa: CSVEKGTGGNTEAFF
j_call: TRBJ2-2; clone_size: NA; v_call: TRBV2; cdr3_aa: CASSLGQNTGELFF
j_call: TRBJ2-1; clone_size: once; v_call: TRBV29-1; cdr3_aa: CSVDGTSGSIEGEQFF
j_call: TRBJ2-7; clone_size: NA; v_call: TRBV9; cdr3_aa: CASSVDQREGREQYF
j_call: TRBJ2-2; clone_size: NA; v_call: TRBV11-2; cdr3_aa: CASTPPAAGNTGELFF
j_call: TRBJ2-1; clone_size: NA; v_call: TRBV19; cdr3_aa: CASQGQGYYNEQFF
j_call: TRBJ1-3; clone_size: NA; v_call: TRBV2; cdr3_aa: CASSDGGSSGNTIYF
j_call: TRBJ1-5; clone_size: NA; v_call: TRBV2; cdr3_aa: CASSHRGGNQPQHF
j_call: TRBJ1-1; clone_size: NA; v_call: TRBV29-1; cdr3_aa: CSVEGGLRNTEAFF
j_call: TRBJ2-2; clone_size: NA; v_call: TRBV5-4; cdr3_aa: CASRRATSGSSGGELFF
j_call: TRBJ1-1; clone_size: few; v_call: TRBV19; cdr3_aa: CASSSRGPNTEAFF
j_call: TRBJ2-7; clone_size: NA; v_call: TRBV2; cdr3_aa: CASSIDRTPYEQYF
j_call: TRBJ2-7; clone_size: NA; v_call: TRBV6-5; cdr3_aa: CASRRDRGRWEQYF
j_call: TRBJ2-1; clone_size: few; v_call: TRBV29-1; cdr3_aa: CSVEMTALLSNEQFF
j_call: TRBJ2-7; clone_size: NA; v_call: TRBV11-2; cdr3_aa: CASSLDGTGLFSYEQYF
j_call: TRBJ2-1; clone_size: few; v_call: TRBV10-3; cdr3_aa: CATTGESYNEQFF
j_call: TRBJ2-3; clone_size: NA; v_call: TRBV18; cdr3_aa: CASSPSTSGSFPDTQYF
j_call: TRBJ1-5; clone_size: NA; v_call: TRBV10-3; cdr3_aa: CAAGQGANQPQHF
j_call: TRBJ1-1; clone_size: NA; v_call: TRBV27; cdr3_aa: CASSSRRTEAFF
j_call: TRBJ1-4; clone_size: NA; v_call: TRBV27; cdr3_aa: CASSLSRQGLGEKLFF
j_call: TRBJ2-5; clone_size: NA; v_call: TRBV29-1; cdr3_aa: CSVLQETQYF
j_call: TRBJ1-2; clone_size: NA; v_call: TRBV27; cdr3_aa: CASSLTGSYGYTF
j_call: TRBJ2-7; clone_size: NA; v_call: TRBV4-2; cdr3_aa: CASSHPNDRADEQYF
j_call: TRBJ2-7; clone_size: NA; v_call: TRBV5-1; cdr3_aa: CASSLQTSGVAYEQYF
j_call: TRBJ2-7; clone_size: NA; v_call: TRBV5-6; cdr3_aa: CASSLSGRVPYEQYF
j_call: TRBJ1-1; clone_size: NA; v_call: TRBV20-1; cdr3_aa: CSAGRLTEAFF
j_call: TRBJ2-1; clone_size: NA; v_call: TRBV5-1; cdr3_aa: CASSLLAGLTYEQFF
j_call: TRBJ2-1; clone_size: NA; v_call: TRBV6-5; cdr3_aa: CASTDLFNEQFF
j_call: TRBJ1-5; clone_size: NA; v_call: TRBV28; cdr3_aa: CAATGTSYQPQHF
j_call: TRBJ2-1; clone_size: NA; v_call: TRBV5-1; cdr3_aa: CASSPLYNEQFF
j_call: TRBJ2-1; clone_size: NA; v_call: TRBV6-6; cdr3_aa: CASSFGSYNEQFF
j_call: TRBJ2-5; clone_size: NA; v_call: TRBV4-1; cdr3_aa: CASSQKRASGRETQYF
j_call: TRBJ2-2; clone_size: NA; v_call: TRBV27; cdr3_aa: CASSSRTSGGGELFF